Shown below are 31 T cell receptor beta chains from a single sample sequenced in a study of control samples from healthy donors and cancer patients. The data were produced by immunoSEQ multiplex PCR, yet TCRdb's version contains in-frame clones alone and is incomplete. The sample has approximately 52,000 clones; around 87% are singletons. The sample consisted of PBMCs. These receptors came from a man between 60 and 75 years old with head and neck cancer.

The chain recombines TRBV9 with TRBJ2-4; D is undetermined. Trimming took off 0 bases at V and 6 bases at J, with 10 bases between the two ends. The CDR3 totals 14 residues. Germline loops: CDR1 SGDLS, CDR2 YYNGEE. The CDR3 here is CASSVDAFGNIQYF. DNA of the CDR3: TGTGCCAGCAGCGTAGACGCATTTGGAAACATTCAGTACTTC. Full variable domain (remainder filled in from reference TRBV9 and TRBJ2-4): DSGVTQTPKHLITATGQRVTLRCSPRSGDLSVYWYQQSLDQGLQFLIQYYNGEERAKGNILERFSAQQFPDLHSELNLSSLELGDSALYFCASSVDAFGNIQYFGAGTRLSVL.

The CDR3 nucleotides read TGTGCCAGCAGTGAAGCCTGGGTTGGTAATTCACCCCTCCACTTT. Translation: CASSEAWVGNSPLHF. The J gene is TRBJ1-6, the V gene TRBV6-1; D gene uncertain. The germline V gene has CDR1 MNHNS and CDR2 SASEGT. The CDR3 runs to 15 residues. Trimming shortened V by 0 bases and J by 6 bases, and 9 bases separated the two germline ends.

The chain uses TRBV20-1 and TRBJ2-7; D gene unclear. The germline gives CDR1 DFQATT, CDR2 SNEGSKA (reference sequence). The CDR3 sequence is 11 residues long. Trimming stripped 2 bases from V and 6 bases from J, with 8 bases between. The CDR3 reads CSARLASEQYF. CDR3 sequence (DNA): TGCAGTGCTAGATTGGCGAGCGAGCAGTACTTC.

The chain recombines TRBV19 with TRBJ2-5; possible D gene TRBD1, 5 bases. Germline CDR1 is LNHDA and CDR2 is SQIVND (reference sequence). The CDR3 has 15 amino acids. Trimming took 10 bases from V and 2 from J, leaving 20 bases between them. CDR3: CATQSRAGQQETQYF. DNA of the CDR3: TGTGCCACCCAATCCCGCGCAGGGCAGCAAGAGACCCAGTACTTC.

This chain uses TRBV11-2 with TRBJ2-7; D possibly matches TRBD1 or TRBD2 (5 bases each). CDR3 size: 14 residues. The ends were cut back, 4 bases at V and 6 bases at J, with 16 bases in the middle. Germline V gene lookup returns CDR1 SGHAT and CDR2 FQNNGV. The CDR3 DNA is TGTGCCAGCAGCTCCGATTGGGGGAGCGGCGAGCAGTACTTC. Its translation: CASSSDWGSGEQYF.

This clone showed up just once. V usage is TRBV5-6 and J usage is TRBJ2-7; 9 bases are shared with TRBD1. Germline loops: CDR1 SGHDT, CDR2 YYEEEE. V dropped 0 bases and J dropped 3; count of bases not matched to a gene: 1. The CDR3 is 14 amino acids. The CDR3 spells CASSLGDRDYEQYF. The CDR3 coding sequence is TGTGCCAGCAGCTTGGGGGACAGGGACTACGAGCAGTACTTC.

This clone was picked up a small number of times. V gene TRBV11-3 combines with J gene TRBJ1-3; no definite D call. The germline CDR1 and CDR2 sequences are SGHNT and YENEEA. Trimming took off 5 bases at V and 0 bases at J, with 8 bases between the two ends. The length of the CDR3 is 14 residues. CDR3 nucleotide sequence: TGTGCCAGCAGCCCCGGTGGCTCTGGAAACACCATATATTTT. Its protein is CASSPGGSGNTIYF.

This sequence joins TRBV20-1 and TRBJ1-1, with unresolved D. The CDR3 is 11 amino acids. Germline-derived CDR1 and CDR2 are DFQATT and SNEGSKA (reference sequence). V shed 2 bases and J shed 6 bases, with 7 bases lying between them. In nucleotides, the CDR3 is TGCAGTGCTAGATACGGGGCTGAAGCTTTCTTT. It specifies CSARYGAEAFF.

This clone was counted a single time. The chain links TRBV12-2 to TRBJ2-7; TRBD2 is the table's D call and was not checked against the DNA. TRBV12-2 is labeled a pseudogene. CDR3 length equals 16 residues. CDR3: CASRLALAGGSYEQYF. In DNA form, the CDR3 reads TGTGCAAGTCGCTTAGCGCTAGCGGGAGGGAGCTACGAGCAGTACTTC.

The J gene is TRBJ2-7, the V gene TRBV25-1; 8 nucleotides line up with TRBD1. V shed 8 bases, J shed 3 bases, and the junction held 12 bases outside the gene matches. Germline CDR1 reads MGHDK; CDR2 reads SYGVNS. The CDR3 runs to 15 residues. The DNA of the CDR3 is TGTGCCAGCCAAACTGAGGGAGACAGGGGCTACGAGCAGTACTTC. It encodes CASQTEGDRGYEQYF.

The rearrangement uses TRBV9 and TRBJ1-2; a possible D gene is TRBD1 (5 bases). V was clipped by 0 bases and J by 6 bases, with 12 bases between them. This CDR3 has 14 amino acids. CDR1 SGDLS and CDR2 YYNGEE come from the germline V gene. CDR3 DNA: TGTGCCAGCAGCGTAGTTGGGGGTGGTCATGGCTACACCTTC. The encoded protein is CASSVVGGGHGYTF.

The chain combines TRBV7-6 with TRBJ1-2; 7 bases line up with TRBD1. With 4 bases clipped from V and 6 bases from J, the junction kept 11 bases outside the gene matches. CDR1 is SGHVS and CDR2 is FNYEAQ in the germline V gene. This CDR3 is built from 15 residues. The CDR3 DNA sequence: TGTGCCAGCAGCTCGGAAGCGACAGGGTCCAATGGCTACACCTTC. This encodes CASSSEATGSNGYTF.

The chain uses TRBV3-1 (or the pseudogene TRBV3-2) and TRBJ2-1; 8 nucleotides match TRBD1. V shed 1 base, J shed 5 bases, and the junction held 4 bases outside the gene matches. This CDR3 is built from 15 residues. Germline V gene sequence: CDR1 LGHDT, CDR2 YNNKEL (reference sequence). The CDR3 region has the DNA TGTGCCAGCAGCCAAGGGACAGGGTCCCACAATGAGCAGTTCTTC. It codes for CASSQGTGSHNEQFF.

The rearrangement links TRBV6-5 to TRBJ1-1; D perhaps matches TRBD1 (5 bases). With 8 bases removed from V and 3 bases from J, the gap between germline ends came to 16 bases. Germline assignment: CDR1 MNHEY and CDR2 SVGAGI. The CDR3 spans 14 residues. The CDR3 nucleotides read TGTGCCAGCTGCGACCAGGGAGGATACACTGAAGCTTTCTTT. This gives the protein CASCDQGGYTEAFF.

The gene calls are TRBV21-1 and TRBJ2-3; the D call TRBD1 from the table was never checked on the DNA. TRBV21-1 is a pseudogene. The CDR3 runs 19 residues. The CDR3 sequence: CASSKSRPRDRGPPDTQYF. CDR3 bases: TGTGCCAGCAGCAAATCCCGTCCCCGGGACAGGGGGCCCCCAGATACGCAGTATTTT.

The sample holds a few counts of this clone. J is TRBJ2-1 and V is TRBV27; TRBD1 aligns across 7 bases. The V gene end was trimmed by 8 bases and the J gene end by 2 bases; junction bases not matched to a gene: 6. The CDR3 length is 14 residues. CDR1 is MNHEY, CDR2 SMNVEV, per germline (reference sequence). In DNA, the CDR3 is TGTGCCAGCGCGTGGGACAGCACCTACAATGAGCAGTTCTTC. This gives the protein CASAWDSTYNEQFF.

V gene TRBV10-3 combines with J gene TRBJ2-3; no firm D call. This CDR3 comprises 12 residues. Germline CDR1 is ENHRY and CDR2 is SYGVKD. V was cut by 6 bases and J by 2 bases, with 6 bases left in between. CDR3 protein: CAISPTTDTQYF. The CDR3 DNA is TGTGCCATCAGCCCCACCACAGATACGCAGTATTTT.

The rearrangement joins TRBV6-6 to TRBJ1-1; 7 bases agree with TRBD1. CDR1 is MNHNY, CDR2 SVGAGI, per germline (reference sequence). The CDR3 is 22 amino acids. After removal of 6 bases from V and 1 base from J, the junction contained 29 bases not matched to a gene. The CDR3 protein is CASSSSDWQGEPRARWNTEAFF. The CDR3 DNA is TGTGCCAGCAGCTCATCCGATTGGCAGGGGGAACCTCGTGCTCGATGGAACACTGAAGCTTTCTTT.

This sequence joins TRBV7-3 and TRBJ2-5; the D gene is possibly TRBD2 (6 bases). Trimming cost V 2 bases and J 4 bases, with 11 bases left between them. The CDR3 totals 14 residues. Germline-derived CDR1 and CDR2 are SGHTA and FQGTGA. The CDR3 reads CASSLWGEGETQYF. CDR3 nucleotides: TGTGCCAGCAGCTTATGGGGGGAAGGAGAGACCCAGTACTTC. The whole variable domain, remainder taken from reference TRBV7-3 and TRBJ2-5, is GAGVSQTPSNKVTEKGKYVELRCDPISGHTALYWYRQSLGQGPEFLIYFQGTGAADDSGLPNDRFFAVRPEGSVSTLKIQRTERGDSAVYLCASSLWGEGETQYFGPGTRLLVL.

This chain connects TRBV5-6 to TRBJ2-7; no definite D call. V dropped 0 bases and J dropped 8 bases, with 9 bases sitting between them. Germline V lookup: CDR1 SGHDT, CDR2 YYEEEE. This CDR3 region has 12 residues. Here the CDR3 DNA reads TGTGCCAGCAGCTTGGCCAATACGAAGCAGTACTTC. Its translation is CASSLANTKQYF.

V and J are TRBV6-1 and TRBJ2-7, with unresolved D. The ends were cut back, 3 bases at V and 3 bases at J, with 15 bases in the middle. In germline, CDR1 is MNHNS, CDR2 SASEGT. The CDR3 has 15 residues. DNA of the CDR3: TGTGCCAGCAGTGAGGAAGGTGAGGCGAGCTACGAGCAGTACTTC. Translated, it gives CASSEEGEASYEQYF.

The V call is TRBV19, the J call TRBJ2-2, with D possibly being TRBD1 (5 bases). This CDR3 has 17 residues. Looked up from germline, CDR1 is LNHDA and CDR2 is SQIVND (reference sequence). V dropped 7 bases and J dropped 4 bases, with 22 bases sitting between them. The CDR3 DNA reads TGTGCCAGTAAATTTGTAGGGGAAGCATATAGCACCGGGGAGCTGTTTTTT. Translation gives CASKFVGEAYSTGELFF. The whole variable domain, filled in from reference TRBV19 and TRBJ2-2, reads DGGITQSPKYLFRKEGQNVTLSCEQNLNHDAMYWYRQDPGQGLRLIYYSQIVNDFQKGDIAEGYSVSREKKESFPLTVTSAQKNPTAFYLCASKFVGEAYSTGELFFGEGSRLTVL.

The chain recombines TRBV30 with TRBJ2-7; 8 nucleotides align to TRBD2. J was trimmed by 7 bases and V by 7 bases; bases with no gene match: 12. The CDR3 length is 13 residues. Germline V gene sequence: CDR1 GTSNPN, CDR2 SVGIG (reference sequence). The CDR3: CAYVGGGGMEQYF. Written as DNA, the CDR3 is TGTGCCTACGTCGGGGGGGGAGGAATGGAGCAGTACTTC.

V and J are TRBV9 and TRBJ2-3; TRBD1 matches 8 bases. Germline loops: CDR1 SGDLS, CDR2 YYNGEE. V lost 3 bases to trimming and J lost 0 bases; unmatched junction nucleotides: 3. The CDR3 has 15 residues. CDR3 in DNA: TGTGCCAGCAGCGGCGGACAGGGAAGCACAGATACGCAGTATTTT. Its translation is CASSGGQGSTDTQYF.

V and J are TRBV5-5 and TRBJ1-1; D is perhaps TRBD1 (5 bases). Germline loops: CDR1 SGHKS, CDR2 YYEKEE (reference sequence). Trimming took off 4 bases at V and 6 bases at J, with 25 bases between the two ends. This CDR3 is built from 17 residues. CDR3 region: CASSTPRLSAGKAEAFF. The CDR3 DNA is TGTGCCAGCAGCACCCCCAGGCTGTCGGCAGGGAAGGCTGAAGCTTTCTTT.

The rearrangement uses TRBV5-5 and TRBJ2-1; tentative D call: TRBD2 (5 bases). Germline lookup yields CDR1 SGHKS and CDR2 YYEKEE (reference sequence). The CDR3 is 14 amino acids. V shed 4 bases and J shed 4 bases, with 12 bases lying between them. CDR3 sequence reads: CASSTPGTYNEQFF. The CDR3 DNA follows: TGTGCCAGCAGCACGCCGGGAACTTACAATGAGCAGTTCTTC. Filled out from reference TRBV5-5 and TRBJ2-1, the complete variable domain reads DAGVTQSPTHLIKTRGQQVTLRCSPISGHKSVSWYQQVLGQGPQFIFQYYEKEERGRGNFPDRFSARQFPNYSSELNVNALLLGDSALYLCASSTPGTYNEQFFGPGTRLTVL.

V and J are TRBV9 and TRBJ2-7, with 9 nucleotides matching TRBD1. CDR3 size: 15 residues. CDR1 is SGDLS and CDR2 is YYNGEE in the germline V gene. V lost 4 bases and J lost 7; bases outside the gene matches: 12. The CDR3 is CASSPGDRASREQYF. CDR3 nucleotide sequence: TGTGCCAGCAGCCCCGGGGACAGGGCGAGTCGGGAGCAGTACTTC.

This rearrangement joins TRBV19 to TRBJ2-1; D is ambiguous. This CDR3 has 13 residues. Trimming removed 7 bases from V and 8 bases from J, with 15 bases in between. In germline, CDR1 is LNHDA, CDR2 SQIVND (reference sequence). This CDR3 reads CASISRLSDEQFF. Written as DNA, the CDR3 is TGTGCCAGTATTTCCCGGCTCAGCGATGAGCAGTTCTTC.

The chain carries TRBV10-3 and TRBJ2-7, with no clear D. Germline CDR1 and CDR2: ENHRY and SYGVKD. The CDR3 spans 13 residues. The germline V and J ends were trimmed by 0 bases and 6 bases, with 9 bases remaining between them. In nucleotides, the CDR3 is TGTGCCATCAGTGAGTCGGTGGTCGGCGAGCAGTACTTC. Translation: CAISESVVGEQYF.

The genes are TRBV2 and TRBJ2-1, with no clear D. V was cut by 2 bases and J by 9 bases, with 14 bases left in between. The CDR3 is 14 residues long. Germline CDR1 and CDR2: SNHLY and FYNNEI. CDR3 amino acids: CASSEFLSSSEQFF. The CDR3 DNA is TGTGCCAGCAGTGAATTTCTTTCGTCGAGTGAGCAGTTCTTC.

CDR3 sequence reads: CASSGGLLNTGELFF. For the CDR3, the DNA is TGTGCCAGCAGTGGGGGACTCTTGAACACCGGGGAGCTGTTTTTT. This rearrangement joins TRBV6-4 to TRBJ2-2; perhaps TRBD2 as D (6 bases). The germline gives CDR1 MRHNA, CDR2 SNTAGT. This CDR3 spans 15 amino acids. V shed 4 bases and J shed 1 base, with 10 bases lying between them.